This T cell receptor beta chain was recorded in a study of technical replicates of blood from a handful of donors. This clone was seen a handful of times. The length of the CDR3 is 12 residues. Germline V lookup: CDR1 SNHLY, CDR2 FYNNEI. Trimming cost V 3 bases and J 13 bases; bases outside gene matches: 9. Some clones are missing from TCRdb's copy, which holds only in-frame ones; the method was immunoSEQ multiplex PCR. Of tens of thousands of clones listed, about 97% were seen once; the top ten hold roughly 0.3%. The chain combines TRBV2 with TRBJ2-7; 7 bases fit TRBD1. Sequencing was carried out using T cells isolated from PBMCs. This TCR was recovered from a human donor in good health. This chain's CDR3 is CASSEGTVFPYF. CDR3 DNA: TGTGCCAGCAGTGAGGGGACAGTCTTCCCTTACTTC.